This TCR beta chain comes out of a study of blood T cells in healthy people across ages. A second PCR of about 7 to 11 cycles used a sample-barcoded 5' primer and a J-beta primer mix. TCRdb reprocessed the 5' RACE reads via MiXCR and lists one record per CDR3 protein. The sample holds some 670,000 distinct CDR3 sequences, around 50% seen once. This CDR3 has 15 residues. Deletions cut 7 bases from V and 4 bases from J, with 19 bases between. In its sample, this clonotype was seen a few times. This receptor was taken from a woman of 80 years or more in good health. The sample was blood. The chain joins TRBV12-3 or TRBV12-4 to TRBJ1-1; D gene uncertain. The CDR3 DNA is TGTGCCAGCAACTTATTGGGGTACTTGGTCACTGAAGCTTTCTTT. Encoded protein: CASNLLGYLVTEAFF.